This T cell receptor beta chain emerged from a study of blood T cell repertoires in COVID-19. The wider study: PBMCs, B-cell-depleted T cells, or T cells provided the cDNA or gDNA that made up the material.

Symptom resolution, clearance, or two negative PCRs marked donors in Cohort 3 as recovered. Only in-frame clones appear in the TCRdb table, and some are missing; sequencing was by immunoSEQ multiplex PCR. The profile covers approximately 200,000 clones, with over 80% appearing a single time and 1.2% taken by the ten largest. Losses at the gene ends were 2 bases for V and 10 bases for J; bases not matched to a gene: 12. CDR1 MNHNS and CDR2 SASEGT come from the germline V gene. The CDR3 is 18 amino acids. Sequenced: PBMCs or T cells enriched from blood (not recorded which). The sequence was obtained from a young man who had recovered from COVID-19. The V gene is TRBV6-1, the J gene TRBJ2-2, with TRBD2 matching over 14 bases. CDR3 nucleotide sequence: TGTGCCAGCAGTGAAAAGAGGGTGGGACTAGCGGGGGAGGAGGAGCTGTTTTTT. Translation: CASSEKRVGLAGEEELFF.